Detailed here is one TCR beta chain. The sample comes from a study of T cell clones after liver transplantation. As for the study in general: TCRbeta sequencing after a pre-transplant mixed lymphocyte reaction identified graft-donor-reactive clones, later tracked in post-transplant blood. Tolerant meant at least one year fully off immunosuppression without liver enzymes above twice normal. Samples came pre-transplant, pre-randomization before withdrawal, and post-randomization after withdrawal ended. As an antigen-independent comparator, third-party-reactive TCRbeta sequences came from pre-transplant mixed lymphocyte reactions.

From germline, CDR1 is SGHTA and CDR2 FQGNSA. V gave up 0 bases and J gave up 0 bases, with 7 bases separating them. The CDR3 spans 15 residues. The assay was immunoSEQ multiplex PCR, and TCRdb's table has in-frame clones only and misses some. Of some 80,000 clones listed, roughly 80% are singletons. This receptor was identified in a human patient who received a liver transplant. T cells may partly derive from the graft donor. The V and J genes are TRBV7-2 and TRBJ2-3, with a possible D match to TRBD2 (6 bases). The sample was CD4+ T cells from blood, taken 48 to 50 months after liver transplant. CDR3 loop: CASSLASGSTDTQYF. CDR3 in DNA: TGTGCCAGCAGCTTAGCGAGCGGGAGCACAGATACGCAGTATTTT.